This TCR beta chain is from a study of glioma-infiltrating T cells after dendritic cell vaccination. About the research overall: Patients received three intradermal dendritic cell vaccine injections at biweekly intervals.

The CDR3 contains 15 residues. Per the germline V gene, CDR1 is SGHNT and CDR2 is YENEEA. Germline trimming cut 3 bases from V and 1 base from J; bases unmatched to any gene: 1. Sequencing used immunoSEQ multiplex PCR; TCRdb keeps in-frame clones, though not all of them. The table has about 64,000 clones, around nine tenths seen once. This sample's time point: after dendritic cell vaccination, including at tumor progression/relapse. No glioblastoma patient carried an isocitrate dehydrogenase mutation. The sequenced sample was blood, obtained after dendritic cell vaccination. This receptor was obtained from a human donor with glioblastoma. This sequence joins TRBV11-3 and TRBJ2-2; 8 nucleotides line up with TRBD1. The CDR3 protein is CASSFGQGNTGELFF. The CDR3 bases are TGTGCCAGCAGCTTCGGACAGGGGAACACCGGGGAGCTGTTTTTT.